The rows below give T cell receptor beta chains drawn from one sample of a study of glioma-infiltrating T cells after dendritic cell vaccination. Using immunoSEQ multiplex PCR, the repertoire was profiled, and TCRdb retains in-frame clones only, with some absent. This sample has 85,000 to 100,000 clones; around 84% occur once, and the top ten carry 7.5% to 8.5%. This specimen consisted of blood, obtained after dendritic cell vaccination. Receptor source: a human donor with glioblastoma. The CDR3 runs from the conserved cysteine through the conserved F or W. A D gene is named only where the DNA matches it firmly. Part of the rows lack a size; the others show once, few, many or a class for expanded clones.

d_call	clone_size	v_call	j_call	cdr3_nt	cdr3_aa
-	-	TRBV7-9	TRBJ1-2	TGTGCCAGCAGCTTAGTTCAGGATGTTAACTATGGCTACACCTTC	CASSLVQDVNYGYTF
TRBD1	once	TRBV9	TRBJ2-7	TGTGCCAGCAGCGTGGGACAGGCAACCTACGAGCAGTACTTC	CASSVGQATYEQYF
-	-	TRBV19	TRBJ2-5	TGTGCCAGTCGAAAGTTCTCAGGGCTGGGGCAAGAGACCCAGTACTTC	CASRKFSGLGQETQYF
-	-	TRBV4-1	TRBJ1-4	TGCGCCAGCAGTCCCCGACAGGATAATGAAAAACTGTTTTTT	CASSPRQDNEKLFF
-	-	TRBV28	TRBJ2-3	TGTGCCAGCAGTTTCCCAGGGGTTACGCAGTATTTT	CASSFPGVTQYF
-	-	TRBV6-5	TRBJ2-5	TGTGCCAGCAGTTACAGTGACAGGACCCAAGAGACCCAGTACTTC	CASSYSDRTQETQYF
-	-	TRBV6-6	TRBJ2-5	TGTGCCAGCAGTCCGGGAGAGACCCAGTACTTC	CASSPGETQYF
TRBD1	-	TRBV27	TRBJ2-7	TGTGCCAGCAGCCAGGACAGGGCGGCTTACGAGCAGTACTTC	CASSQDRAAYEQYF
TRBD2	-	TRBV5-6	TRBJ2-1	TGTGCCAGCAGCGCTAGCGGGGGGGCCCTTGGTGAGCAGTTCTTC	CASSASGGALGEQFF
TRBD2	-	TRBV10-3	TRBJ2-5	TGTGCCATCAGTGGGCCGACTAGCGGGGGGGAGATACAAGAGACCCAGTACTTC	CAISGPTSGGEIQETQYF
-	-	TRBV28	TRBJ2-4	TGTGCCAGCAGTTTAAGGAACGGGACTCTAGCCAAAAACATTCAGTACTTC	CASSLRNGTLAKNIQYF
-	-	TRBV19	TRBJ2-5	TGTGCCAGTAGTATAGGCGCAGGGGTGATTTTAGAGACCCAGTACTTC	CASSIGAGVILETQYF
TRBD2	once	TRBV28	TRBJ2-7	TGTGCCAGCAGTTTATTAGGCGGGAGGGCGGGTGAGCAGTACTTC	CASSLLGGRAGEQYF
-	-	TRBV7-9	TRBJ1-1	TGTGCCAGCAGCTTAGCGCAAGGGGGTGGCACTGAAGCTTTCTTT	CASSLAQGGGTEAFF
TRBD1	-	TRBV25-1	TRBJ2-1	TGTGCCAGCTCCCGGGACAGGGGGTCCTACAATGAGCAGTTCTTC	CASSRDRGSYNEQFF
TRBD1	-	TRBV9	TRBJ2-3	TGTGCCAGCAGCACGGGGACAGACACCACAGATACGCAGTATTTT	CASSTGTDTTDTQYF
TRBD2	-	TRBV6-1	TRBJ2-7	TGTGCCGCCACCATGGGGGGGTTGGCCTACGAGCAGTACTTC	CAATMGGLAYEQYF
-	-	TRBV5-6	TRBJ2-7	TGTGCCAGCAGCCGCGGTCAGGGCCCCTACGAGCAGTACTTC	CASSRGQGPYEQYF
TRBD2	-	TRBV7-9	TRBJ2-7	TGTGCCAGCAGCTTAATCGTCCTTGGACTAGCGGGAGATGAGCAGTACTTC	CASSLIVLGLAGDEQYF
-	-	TRBV7-3	TRBJ2-1	TGTGCCAGCGGATCGACAGTTTACAATGAGCAGTTCTTC	CASGSTVYNEQFF
TRBD2	-	TRBV7-9	TRBJ2-5	TGTGCCAGCAGGGTAGCTAGCGGTGAACAAGAGACCCAGTACTTC	CASRVASGEQETQYF
TRBD1	-	TRBV6-1	TRBJ1-4	TGTGCCAGCAGGGAAACAGGGGGCCACCGCGAAAAACTGTTTTTT	CASRETGGHREKLFF
TRBD1	-	TRBV7-9	TRBJ1-4	TGTGCCAGCAGCAAGGGACAGGCAACTAATGAAAAACTGTTTTTT	CASSKGQATNEKLFF
TRBD2	-	TRBV4-1	TRBJ2-5	TGCGCCAGCAGCCAAGTAGCGGGAGGGCGAGGAGAGACCCAGTACTTC	CASSQVAGGRGETQYF
-	-	TRBV5-1	TRBJ1-1	TGCGCCAGCAGCCCCGGCGACAGAGTCACTGAAGCTTTCTTT	CASSPGDRVTEAFF
-	-	TRBV30	TRBJ2-7	TGTGCCTGGAGTGCAGGACTGAACTCCTACGAGCAGTACTTC	CAWSAGLNSYEQYF
TRBD1	-	TRBV29-1	TRBJ1-2	TGCAGCGTCAATTCCGGGACAGGGGGGACCTTAGCTAACTATGGCTACACCTTC	CSVNSGTGGTLANYGYTF
-	-	TRBV5-4	TRBJ2-1	TGTGCCAGCAGCCCCGGACAGCCCAGAAGCTCCTACAATGAGCAGTTCTTC	CASSPGQPRSSYNEQFF
-	-	TRBV4-1	TRBJ2-1	TGCGCCAGCAGCCAAGACGTGGACTCCGGCTACAATGAGCAGTTCTTC	CASSQDVDSGYNEQFF
-	-	TRBV7-9	TRBJ2-4	TGTGCCAGCGGGGGGACAGCCAAAAACATTCAGTACTTC	CASGGTAKNIQYF
-	-	TRBV7-9	TRBJ1-2	TGTGCCAGCAGCTTATCCCACGGTTACTATGGCTACACCTTC	CASSLSHGYYGYTF
TRBD1	once	TRBV5-8	TRBJ1-5	TGTGCCAGCAGCAAAAAGAGGGGACAGTCGGAGCATTTT	CASSKKRGQSEHF
TRBD1	few	TRBV5-4	TRBJ1-6	TGTGCCAGCAGCAGGGGACAGGGGGTTACACCCCTCCACTTT	CASSRGQGVTPLHF
TRBD1	-	TRBV5-1	TRBJ2-7	TGCGCCAGCAGCTTGTCCGGGACAGGGACCTACGAGCAGTACTTC	CASSLSGTGTYEQYF
-	-	TRBV2	TRBJ2-7	TGTGCCAGCAGGGGCAGGCATTACGAGCAGTACTTC	CASRGRHYEQYF
-	-	TRBV6-5	TRBJ2-7	TGTGCCAGCAGTTATGAGGGGGGGGAATACGAGCAGTACTTC	CASSYEGGEYEQYF
TRBD2	-	TRBV27	TRBJ2-1	TGTGCCAGCAGTTCGACTAGCGGGGGGGAGCAGTTCTTC	CASSSTSGGEQFF
TRBD2	-	TRBV11-1	TRBJ2-7	TGTGCCAGCAGCCCGGGGACTAGCGGCTACTCCTACGAGCAGTACTTC	CASSPGTSGYSYEQYF
-	-	TRBV18	TRBJ2-1	TGTGCCAGCTCACCACTGCCTAGTGGGACATACAATGAGCAGTTCTTC	CASSPLPSGTYNEQFF
TRBD2	-	TRBV11-2	TRBJ2-1	TGTGCCAGCAGCCCCCAACACCTAGCGGGGGACAATGAGCAGTTCTTC	CASSPQHLAGDNEQFF
TRBD2	-	TRBV2	TRBJ2-7	TGTGCCAGCAGTGAGAGGGAGGGCTACGAGCAGTACTTC	CASSEREGYEQYF